A single sample gave rise to the 5 T cell receptor beta chains below, sequenced in a study of T cells in Graves' hyperthyroidism and ophthalmopathy. Amplification of TCR beta CDR3 regions used RNA as the template. Primed by the HTBI set, a first-round RT-PCR was run on the TCR CDR3. TCRdb reprocessed the multiplex PCR reads via MiXCR and lists one record per CDR3 protein. The top ten clones hold around 24% of a sample with 380,000 or so distinct CDR3 sequences, more than 11% of them seen once. The specimen sequenced was blood. The receptor set was obtained from a young woman with Graves' hyperthyroidism.

At least ten counts were recorded for this clonotype. This chain connects TRBV20-1 to TRBJ2-6; D might be TRBD1 or TRBD2, each matching 5 bases. Per germline, CDR1 DFQATT and CDR2 SNEGSKA (reference sequence). V lost 6 bases and J 0 bases, leaving 12 bases between the germline ends. The CDR3 consists of 15 residues. The CDR3 here is CSALDGGSGANVLTF. The CDR3 DNA reads as TGCAGTGCCCTAGATGGGGGCTCTGGGGCCAACGTCCTGACTTTC.

On this clonotype itself: Compared with germline, one end of the junction differs, possibly owing to a read error. This rearrangement joins TRBV5-1 to TRBJ2-1; D ambiguous. Germline V gene sequence: CDR1 SGHRS, CDR2 YFSETQ. CDR3 length: 14 amino acids. CDR3: CASSLVDSHNEQFF. CDR3 bases: TGCGCCAGCAGCTTAGTCGACTCCCACAATGAGCAGTTCTTC.

The chain carries TRBV14 and TRBJ2-3; 11 bases are shared with TRBD2. Trimming removed 4 bases from V and 5 bases from J; junction bases left unmatched: 8. The CDR3 runs to 16 residues. The germline V gene has CDR1 SGHDN and CDR2 FVKESK. The CDR3 spells CASSRRGLAGGDTQYF. The CDR3 DNA sequence: TGTGCCAGCAGCCGGAGGGGGCTAGCGGGAGGAGATACGCAGTATTTT.

This clonotype was counted at least ten times. The chain couples TRBV6-1 to TRBJ1-1; D is possibly TRBD1 (6 bases). This CDR3 is 14 amino acids long. The germline CDR1 and CDR2 sequences are MNHNS and SASEGT. The V end was cut by 3 bases, the J end by 5 bases, with 13 bases between. The CDR3 coding sequence is TGTGCCAGCAGTGATGGGGGGGGACAAACTGAAGCTTTCTTT. It specifies CASSDGGGQTEAFF.

This clonotype appeared many times. The rearrangement uses TRBV11-2 and TRBJ2-6; D is unclear. Germline V CDR1 and CDR2: SGHAT, FQNNGV. Trimming removed 2 bases at V and 10 bases at J, with 9 bases between. The CDR3 covers 13 residues. The CDR3 bases are TGTGCCAGCAGCTTAAGTTGGGTGAACGTCCTGACTTTC. Its translation is CASSLSWVNVLTF.